This TCR beta chain was recovered during a study of blood T cell repertoires in COVID-19. Study-wide background: Sites in the United States, Italy and Spain provided acute and convalescent COVID-19 samples. T cells, B-cell-depleted T cells, or PBMCs provided the cDNA or gDNA that served as material.

Original processing notes: Nucleated cell counts were estimated from reference gene primer amplification. TCRdb's table, derived via immunoSEQ multiplex PCR, lists solely in-frame clones and lacks some. The V and J calls and clone size are taken from that table; D and trimming were inferred from the DNA. The data contain roughly 130,000 clones, roughly 89% of them seen just once; the ten biggest clones take up more than 4%. The CDR3 covers 16 residues. Germline-derived CDR1 and CDR2 are SGHAT and FQNNGV. With 5 bases clipped from V and 6 bases from J, the junction kept 10 bases outside the gene matches.

This chain links TRBV11-2 with TRBJ2-7; 13 nucleotides match TRBD2. What was sequenced was peripheral blood. This clonotype was sampled from a man aged 35-49 years with acute or convalescent COVID-19. The CDR3 region has the DNA TGTGCCAGCAGCACTGCTCTGACTAGCGGGAGGTTCGAGCAGTACTTC. Translating it yields CASSTALTSGRFEQYF.